What follows is one T cell receptor beta chain and its context. In the original processing: The assay estimated nucleated cells by amplifying reference gene primers. Sequencing used immunoSEQ multiplex PCR; TCRdb keeps in-frame clones, though not all of them. Clone size and the V and J calls come from that table; the DNA yielded D and trimming. The repertoire has some 120,000 clones, roughly 88% of them found once; the top ten carry approximately 0.75%. This entry is derived from a study of blood T cell repertoires in COVID-19. In the study overall: The samples span acute and convalescent COVID-19 from the United States, Italy and Spain. PBMCs, B-cell-depleted T cells, or T cells were the source of the cDNA or gDNA that made up the material.

The germline V gene encodes CDR1 MGHDK and CDR2 SYGVNS. V lost 6 bases and J lost 1, with 15 bases in between. The CDR3 sequence is 15 residues long. Sequences were obtained from peripheral blood. This clonotype was obtained from a woman in her 70s with acute or convalescent COVID-19. The chain has TRBV25-1 and TRBJ2-5; possibly TRBD1 for D (6 bases). CDR3 sequence reads: CASRTGSGVQETQYF. The CDR3 nucleotides are TGTGCCAGCAGGACGGGGTCAGGGGTCCAAGAGACCCAGTACTTC. The full variable domain, its missing parts supplied by reference TRBV25-1 and TRBJ2-5, is EADIYQTPRYLVIGTGKKITLECSQTMGHDKMYWYQQDPGMELHLIHYSYGVNSTEKGDLSSESTVSRIRTEHFPLTLESARPSHTSQYLCASRTGSGVQETQYFGPGTRLLVL.